This TCR beta chain was retrieved from a study of beta chain features in type 1 diabetes (dated by TCRdb to 2017 to 2018). In the study overall: Mean age, gender distribution, total cell number and subset yield were not different between patients and healthy donors. Naive and central memory subsets were obtained from all 30 or so donors, but regulatory and stem cell-like memory subsets were isolated from only 8 patients and roughly 8 healthy donors. A total of about 99,000,000 sorted cells were examined across all samples, and RNA yield correlated strongly with the number of cells per subset. In the study, TCRB repertoires of sorted circulating CD4+ T cell subsets from recently diagnosed type 1 diabetes patients were compared with those of matched healthy donors. On the study overall, not on this receptor specifically: Type 1 diabetes patients showed a moderate but significant shortening of TCRB CDR3 length in all four CD4+ subsets. The naive, central memory and regulatory TCRB repertoires appeared to resemble one another more closely among patients than among healthy donors. PCR might favor shorter templates, but patient and control samples were amplified and corrected together, so any skew would affect both groups equally. HLA sub-analyses involved small numbers of individuals, so any influence of HLA type on TCRB rearrangement remained unresolved. Fewer insertions and more nucleotide deletions at VDJ recombination sites were observed in patients with type 1 diabetes, implying thymic rearrangement abnormalities. Because cDNA was sequenced instead of genomic DNA, activated cells with high expression could be over-represented, although the groups did not differ in activation or CD3 levels.

A single peripheral blood draw of around 120 mL on average was collected from each donor into heparinised tubes. Naive, central memory, regulatory and stem cell-like memory CD4+ T cells were sorted on a BD FACSAria II using a panel including CD45RO, CCR7, CD25, CD127, CD95 and CD27. All sorted populations exceeded 95% purity. PBMCs were isolated right away by Lymphoprep density gradient centrifugation and were stained directly, without culture. So that batch effects would be minimized, each experiment stained and sorted samples in pairs, pairing one healthy donor with one patient. The High Capacity cDNA Reverse Transcription Kit was used to reverse transcribe all of the isolated RNA, meaning that expressed TCRB transcripts were what got sequenced. Deep immunoSEQ sequencing was applied to naive, central memory and regulatory T cell samples, giving an average of around 3.8 million total reads per sample. Sorted cells were lysed in RLT buffer and RNA was extracted with DNase-treated RNeasy Micro or Mini kits, depending on cell number. Each cell subset was processed on its own to prevent cross-contamination, while patient and healthy donor samples were processed together. The immunoSEQ multiplex PCR was used to amplify TCRB sequences from cDNA, generating 87-bp fragments that spanned the CDR3 region. Sequencing of the amplicons was performed on the Illumina HiSeq platform. For the original study's pipeline: Synthetic template baselines were used to correct PCR bias computationally, reads within Hamming distance 2 were collapsed, and singletons that could not be merged were discarded. By aligning reads against IMGT, V, D and J genes, CDR3 length, and insertions or deletions at six rearrangement sites were assigned. Clonotype counts were normalized to sorted cell number within each subset before computing true diversity and Gini coefficients with the tcR R package. Repertoire sharing was quantified using the overlap coefficient calculated on TCRB nucleotide sequences. Out-of-frame TCRB sequences from naive cells were analyzed as a proxy for the pre-selection repertoire. TCRdb holds this immuneACCESS table with in-frame rearrangements only. Some clones are missing; in checked studies, unresolved V genes explain under half, and the rest has no known cause. V and J calls and clone size follow that table, whereas D and trimming were derived from the DNA. Recorded for this sample are about 470,000 clones; approximately 30% of them occurred a single time. The ten largest make up 0.065% of the sample.

This clone was seen a handful of times. Its antigen is still unknown. Base-call qualities are not available, and no considerably larger clone is one nucleotide away. The germline V gene encodes CDR1 SGDLS and CDR2 YYNGEE. The CDR3 runs 14 residues from the cysteine to the phenylalanine. Just the 42-base CDR3 DNA is kept, in frame starting at base 1. Germline trimming amounts to 4 bases on V and 6 bases on J, with 6 as the count of junction bases outside the gene matches. The clonotype originates from a young man in good health. The rearranged chain carries TRBV9 and TRBJ1-1; a stretch of 10 junction bases matches TRBD1. Sequenced material: naive CD4+ T cells from blood. Interpreted using the paper, the cell subset or site label stands for: true naive CD4+ T cells. The nucleotide sequence is given as TGTGCCAGCAGCACACGACAGGGGGCCCCTGAAGCTTTCTTT. Its protein is CASSTRQGAPEAFF.